What follows are 21 T cell receptor beta chains derived from one specimen sequenced in a study of regulatory T cells in long-lasting Graves disease. For TCR beta, libraries came from iRepertoire HTBI primers and Arm-PCR of CDR3 regions. Using its own MiXCR run on the multiplex PCR reads, TCRdb lists one record per CDR3 protein. The profile covers more than 300,000 distinct CDR3 sequences, with around 15% appearing a single time and about 20% taken by the ten largest. Time point in this sample: newly diagnosed GD, antithyroid drugs for less than 3 months. PBMC RNA was the source of the TCR library. The material was peripheral blood mononuclear cells (PBMCs), obtained at new diagnosis, from a patient treated with antithyroid drugs. These receptors all come from a female donor with Graves disease.

This clonotype occurred many times. This sequence joins TRBV7-3 and TRBJ2-5; D call uncertain. Germline assignment: CDR1 SGHTA and CDR2 FQGTGA. The CDR3 consists of 13 residues. V lost 3 bases, J lost 1 base, and 6 bases lay in between. For the CDR3, the DNA is TGTGCCAGCAGCTTTACAAGCCAAGAGACCCAGTACTTC. This encodes CASSFTSQETQYF.

In this sample, this clonotype turned up many times. The chain has TRBV10-1 and TRBJ2-1, with D perhaps TRBD2 (6 bases). CDR3 length equals 15 residues. Trimming removed 2 bases from V and 5 bases from J, with 13 bases in between. Per the germline V gene, CDR1 is WNHNN and CDR2 is SYGVQD (reference sequence). The CDR3 loop is CASSEPDYPHNEQFF. The CDR3 region has the DNA TGCGCCAGCAGTGAGCCGGACTACCCCCACAATGAGCAGTTCTTC.

The V gene is TRBV20-1, the J gene TRBJ1-4; D might be TRBD1 (5 bases). Germline V gene lookup returns CDR1 DFQATT and CDR2 SNEGSKA (reference sequence). The CDR3 loop spans 13 amino acids. Trimming took 1 base from V and 6 from J, leaving 9 bases between them. In DNA form, the CDR3 reads TGCAGTGCTAGAGTACTAGGGGATGAAAAACTGTTTTTT. This translates into CSARVLGDEKLFF.

The chain couples TRBV9 to TRBJ1-2, with 8 nucleotides matching TRBD1. The CDR3 extends over 13 amino acids. Unmatched junction bases numbered 6, after V lost 4 bases and J lost 7 bases. Germline V CDR1 and CDR2: SGDLS, YYNGEE. Written as DNA, the CDR3 is TGTGCCAGCAGCCTCTGGACAGGGCTTGGCTACACCTTC. This gives the protein CASSLWTGLGYTF. The entire variable domain, with the rest obtained from reference TRBV9 and TRBJ1-2, is as follows: DSGVTQTPKHLITATGQRVTLRCSPRSGDLSVYWYQQSLDQGLQFLIQYYNGEERAKGNILERFSAQQFPDLHSELNLSSLELGDSALYFCASSLWTGLGYTFGSGTRLTVV.

This chain joins TRBV27 and TRBJ2-7; 8 bases map to TRBD1. CDR3 length: 14 residues. Germline V gene sequence: CDR1 MNHEY, CDR2 SMNVEV (reference sequence). Trimming removed 3 bases from V and 5 bases from J; junction bases left unmatched: 6. The CDR3: CASSFYRGDHEQYF. As DNA, the CDR3 is TGTGCCAGCAGTTTTTACAGGGGGGACCACGAGCAGTACTTC.

This clonotype has a count of ten or more. J is TRBJ1-1 and V is TRBV5-1; maybe TRBD1 (5 bases). The CDR3 covers 16 residues. The ends were cut back, 4 bases at V and 2 bases at J, with 18 bases in the middle. The V gene's germline CDR1 is SGHRS and CDR2 YFSETQ. This chain's CDR3 is CASSLYGGKGNTEAFF. Written as DNA, the CDR3 is TGCGCCAGCAGCCTTTACGGGGGTAAAGGAAACACTGAAGCTTTCTTT.

This clonotype was counted many times. The rearrangement uses TRBV5-1 and TRBJ2-1, with a possible D match to TRBD1 (6 bases). The CDR3 has 14 amino acids. Germline V gene sequence: CDR1 SGHRS, CDR2 YFSETQ. Trimming shortened V by 6 bases and J by 1 base, and 11 bases separated the two germline ends. CDR3 loop: CASTTGSSYNEQFF. CDR3 DNA: TGCGCCAGCACAACAGGGAGTTCCTACAATGAGCAGTTCTTC. The full variable domain, rest sourced from reference TRBV5-1 and TRBJ2-1, is KAGVTQTPRYLIKTRGQQVTLSCSPISGHRSVSWYQQTPGQGLQFLFEYFSETQRNKGNFPGRFSGRQFSNSRSEMNVSTLELGDSALYLCASTTGSSYNEQFFGPGTRLTVL.

This clonotype occurred many times. The CDR3 is CATSRRVDTEAFF. DNA of the CDR3: TGTGCCACCAGCAGAAGGGTGGACACTGAAGCTTTCTTT. The gene calls are TRBV15 and TRBJ1-1; no definite D call. Per germline, CDR1 LNHNV and CDR2 YYDKDF (reference sequence). The CDR3 runs 13 residues. Trimming pared 2 bases from V and 3 bases from J, leaving 7 bases between.

Ten or more counts support this clonotype. The chain employs TRBV7-9 and TRBJ2-1; D possibly corresponds to TRBD2 (6 bases). Looked up from germline, CDR1 is SEHNR and CDR2 is FQNEAQ (reference sequence). CDR3 length: 17 residues. V lost 4 bases and J 0 bases, leaving 16 bases between the germline ends. CDR3 in DNA: TGTGCCAGCAGCTCGACCCGGAGGGCCAGCTCCTACAATGAGCAGTTCTTC. The encoded protein is CASSSTRRASSYNEQFF.

This clonotype was found many times. The chain combines TRBV10-2 with TRBJ1-1, with 7 bases fitting TRBD1. The V and J ends lost 5 bases and 4 bases, in that order; junction bases with no gene match: 4. Looked up from germline, CDR1 is WSHSY and CDR2 is SAAADI. The CDR3 runs to 13 residues. The CDR3 loop reads CASSLGQTTEAFF. CDR3 sequence (DNA): TGCGCCAGCAGTTTGGGACAGACCACTGAAGCTTTCTTT.

This clonotype has ten or more counts. This chain links TRBV6-2 or TRBV6-3 with TRBJ1-2; D uncertain. CDR3 size: 14 residues. Trimming cost V 6 bases and J 4 bases, with 15 bases left between them. In germline, CDR1 is MNHEY, CDR2 SVGEGT. This CDR3 reads CASRSLDGPYGYTF. CDR3 coding DNA: TGTGCCAGCAGATCCCTTGACGGACCCTATGGCTACACCTTC.

This clonotype was detected ten times or more. This rearrangement joins TRBV5-5 to TRBJ1-1; 8 bases map to TRBD1. From germline, CDR1 is SGHKS and CDR2 YYEKEE (reference sequence). V shed 0 bases, J shed 7 bases, and the junction held 14 bases outside the gene matches. The CDR3 loop spans 17 amino acids. The CDR3 protein is CASSLDWAGGVGFEAFF. The CDR3 DNA reads TGTGCCAGCAGCTTGGATTGGGCAGGGGGCGTTGGGTTTGAAGCTTTCTTT.

This clonotype was detected many times. CDR3 in DNA: TGTGCCAGCACAGGCTTTTTGAACACTGAAGCTTTCTTT. This gives the protein CASTGFLNTEAFF. V gene TRBV6-2 or TRBV6-3 combines with J gene TRBJ1-1; no clear D. The V gene's germline CDR1 is MNHEY and CDR2 SVGEGT. Trimming took off 7 bases at V and 0 bases at J, with 9 bases between the two ends. The CDR3 extends over 13 amino acids.

The V call is TRBV5-5, the J call TRBJ1-1; unclear D gene. The V end was cut by 2 bases, the J end by 8 bases, with 16 bases between. The germline V gene has CDR1 SGHKS and CDR2 YYEKEE (reference sequence). The CDR3 spans 14 residues. CDR3 bases: TGTGCCAGCAGCTTTTATCCAGGCCCGACCGAAGCTTTCTTT. It yields the protein CASSFYPGPTEAFF.

This clonotype was recorded many times. The genes are TRBV20-1 and TRBJ2-7; D not certain. Germline V gene sequence: CDR1 DFQATT, CDR2 SNEGSKA (reference sequence). CDR3 size: 14 residues. Trimming cost V 6 bases and J 1 base, with 16 bases left between them. This CDR3 is CSAPTWYASYEQYF. CDR3 nucleotide sequence: TGCAGTGCCCCGACATGGTACGCATCCTACGAGCAGTACTTC.

At least ten counts were recorded for this clonotype. The J gene is TRBJ1-2, the V gene TRBV19; a possible D gene is TRBD1 (6 bases). Trimming removed 4 bases at V and 1 base at J, with 13 bases between. This CDR3 is built from 15 residues. Per germline, CDR1 LNHDA and CDR2 SQIVND (reference sequence). DNA of the CDR3: TGTGCCAGTAGTAACCCTGGCAGGGGTAACTATGGCTACACCTTC. Amino acids: CASSNPGRGNYGYTF. Full variable domain (missing parts from reference TRBV19 and TRBJ1-2): DGGITQSPKYLFRKEGQNVTLSCEQNLNHDAMYWYRQDPGQGLRLIYYSQIVNDFQKGDIAEGYSVSREKKESFPLTVTSAQKNPTAFYLCASSNPGRGNYGYTFGSGTRLTVV.

This clonotype was counted only a few times. The CDR3 DNA is TGTGCCAGCAGTCGCCGGGACGGCGAGATGGGTTCACCCCTCCACTTT. This gives the protein CASSRRDGEMGSPLHF. J is TRBJ1-6 and V is TRBV6-1; tentatively, D is TRBD1 (5 bases). The CDR3 extends over 16 amino acids. Looked up from germline, CDR1 is MNHNS and CDR2 is SASEGT. V gave up 5 bases and J gave up 9 bases, with 20 bases separating them.

This clonotype was detected many times. V is TRBV2 and J is TRBJ2-1, with a weak D call TRBD1 (5 bases). V shed 6 bases and J shed 5 bases, with 17 bases lying between them. The CDR3 sequence is 15 residues long. The germline V gene has CDR1 SNHLY and CDR2 FYNNEI. This CDR3 reads CASRRQSGPDNEQFF. The CDR3 region has the DNA TGTGCCAGCAGACGACAGTCAGGACCGGACAATGAGCAGTTCTTC. Full variable domain (remainder filled in from reference TRBV2 and TRBJ2-1): EPEVTQTPSHQVTQMGQEVILRCVPISNHLYFYWYRQILGQKVEFLVSFYNNEISEKSEIFDDQFSVERPDGSNFTLKIRSTKLEDSAMYFCASRRQSGPDNEQFFGPGTRLTVL.

This clonotype was detected ten times or more. The chain joins TRBV30 to TRBJ1-2; D might be TRBD1 (6 bases). The V end lost 0 bases, the J end lost 5 bases, and 16 bases lay between the germline ends. CDR1 is GTSNPN, CDR2 SVGIG, per germline (reference sequence). The CDR3 covers 15 residues. The CDR3 region is CAWSVGGGSTYGYTF. The CDR3 DNA sequence: TGTGCCTGGAGTGTAGGGGGGGGAAGCACTTATGGCTACACCTTC.

This clonotype was counted at least ten times. The genes are TRBV20-1 and TRBJ1-2; D is unclear. This CDR3 spans 11 amino acids. Germline V gene sequence: CDR1 DFQATT, CDR2 SNEGSKA (reference sequence). Trimming pared 0 bases from V and 4 bases from J, leaving 3 bases between. CDR3: CSARDGYGYTF. The DNA for the CDR3 is TGCAGTGCTAGAGATGGCTATGGCTACACCTTC.

This clonotype was seen many times. The chain combines TRBV2 with TRBJ1-1, with D perhaps matching TRBD1 (5 bases). The CDR3 sequence is 13 residues long. The germline CDR1 and CDR2 sequences are SNHLY and FYNNEI. The V gene lost 3 bases and the J gene lost 6 bases, with 11 bases spanning the gap. CDR3 protein: CASSDPPGSEAFF. CDR3 DNA: TGTGCCAGCAGTGACCCCCCAGGGTCTGAAGCTTTCTTT. Looking up the rest from reference TRBV2 and TRBJ1-1 gives the full variable domain: EPEVTQTPSHQVTQMGQEVILRCVPISNHLYFYWYRQILGQKVEFLVSFYNNEISEKSEIFDDQFSVERPDGSNFTLKIRSTKLEDSAMYFCASSDPPGSEAFFGQGTRLTVV.